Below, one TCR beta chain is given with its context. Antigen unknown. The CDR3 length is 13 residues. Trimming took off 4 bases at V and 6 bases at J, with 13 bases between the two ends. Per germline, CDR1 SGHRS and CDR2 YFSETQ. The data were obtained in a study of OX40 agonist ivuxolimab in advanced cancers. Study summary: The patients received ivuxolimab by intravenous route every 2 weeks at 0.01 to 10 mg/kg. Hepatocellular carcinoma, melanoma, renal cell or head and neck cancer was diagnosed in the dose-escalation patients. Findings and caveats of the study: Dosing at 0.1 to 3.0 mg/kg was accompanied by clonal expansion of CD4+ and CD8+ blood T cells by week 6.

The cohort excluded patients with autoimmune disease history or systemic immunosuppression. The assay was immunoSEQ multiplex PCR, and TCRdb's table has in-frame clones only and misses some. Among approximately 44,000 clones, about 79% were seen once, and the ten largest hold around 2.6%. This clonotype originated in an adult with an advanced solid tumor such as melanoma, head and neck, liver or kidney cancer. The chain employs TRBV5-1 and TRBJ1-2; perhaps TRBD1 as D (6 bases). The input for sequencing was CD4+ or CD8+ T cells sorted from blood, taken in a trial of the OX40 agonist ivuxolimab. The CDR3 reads CASSGRPGDGYTF. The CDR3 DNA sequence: TGCGCCAGCAGCGGGAGGCCAGGGGATGGCTACACCTTC.